In its sample, the clone carrying this T cell receptor (beta chain) was seen once. The antigen is unknown. The entry originates in a study of cytomegalovirus exposure and HLA in healthy donors. Study-level points and caveats: Follow-up analysis seemed to connect common viral pathogens with several of the most significant clusters identified. Most TCR sequences proved rare, with some public TCRs found in many donors.

PCR amplification relied on 60 Vbeta primers (plus 13 Jbeta primers). The table came from immunoSEQ multiplex PCR; TCRdb's copy has only in-frame clones and leaves some out. Here the sample spans 150,000 to 200,000 clones, roughly nine tenths being singletons. All the people who gave samples were healthy bone marrow donors. This CDR3 contains 12 residues. V was shortened by 2 bases and J by 7 bases, with 6 bases between the two germline ends. Germline assignment: CDR1 KGHSH and CDR2 LQKENI. This sequence was found in a boy aged 2 to 9 in good health and CMV-seronegative. The gene calls are TRBV18 and TRBJ1-5; unclear D gene. The specimen sequenced was PBMCs. CDR3 coding DNA: TGTGCCAGCTCACCAACAGTGCAGCCCCAGCATTTT. This translates into CASSPTVQPQHF.